Listed below are T cell receptor beta chains from one sample, sequenced in a study of cytomegalovirus exposure and HLA in healthy donors. The table came from immunoSEQ multiplex PCR; TCRdb's copy has only in-frame clones and leaves some out. The table has around 55,000 clones, 80% to 95% seen once. Sequences were obtained from PBMCs. These receptors were obtained from a man aged 18 to 35 in good health and CMV-seronegative. CDR3s include the opening cysteine and the closing phenylalanine or tryptophan. A D gene is named only where the DNA matches it firmly. Only some rows state a clone size, as once, few, many or a class for expanded clones.

J gene,V gene,clone size,D gene,CDR3 DNA,CDR3 protein
TRBJ2-2,TRBV25-1,NA,NA,TGTGCCAGCAGTGAATTGCTGGGCAGCTACACCGGGGAGCTGTTTTTT,CASSELLGSYTGELFF
TRBJ2-1,TRBV5-6,few,TRBD1,TGTGCCAGCAGCTTCGGGGACAGTGACAATGAGCAGTTCTTC,CASSFGDSDNEQFF
TRBJ2-5,TRBV5-1,NA,NA,TGCGCCAGCAGCCTCACGGGCGGGGAAGAGACCCAGTACTTC,CASSLTGGEETQYF
TRBJ2-7,TRBV28,NA,NA,TGTGCCAGCAGTACTCCCCCCGGGCAGGGGAGCTCCTACGAGCAGTACTTC,CASSTPPGQGSSYEQYF
TRBJ2-4,TRBV11-2,NA,TRBD1,TGTGCCAGCAGCCCCGGGACAGGGGGCGGCCAAAACATTCAGTACTTC,CASSPGTGGGQNIQYF
TRBJ2-7,TRBV4-1,NA,NA,TGCGCCAGCAGCCAAGTGGTAGCGGAGACCTACGAGCAGTACTTC,CASSQVVAETYEQYF
TRBJ2-1,TRBV6-1,NA,TRBD2,TGTGCCAGCAATCCCGCGGGGGGGACAGTCAATGAGCAGTTCTTC,CASNPAGGTVNEQFF
TRBJ2-1,TRBV6-5,NA,TRBD2,TGTGCCAGCAGTTACTCTAGCGGGAGGCCCTACAATGAGCAGTTCTTC,CASSYSSGRPYNEQFF
TRBJ2-1,TRBV27,NA,NA,TGTGCCAGCAGTTTAGGCGGAAGTACGTACAATGAGCAGTTCTTC,CASSLGGSTYNEQFF
TRBJ1-3,TRBV29-1,NA,NA,TGCAGCGTTGGGGGGGAACGAGGAAACACCATATATTTT,CSVGGERGNTIYF
TRBJ1-2,TRBV19,NA,TRBD1,TGTGCCAGTAGTATTGGAGGGACAGCCACCGGGGGCTATGGCTACACCTTC,CASSIGGTATGGYGYTF
TRBJ2-7,TRBV6-5,NA,TRBD1,TGTGCCAGCAGTAATTCGCGACAGGGGGCGGACTTC,CASSNSRQGADF
TRBJ2-5,TRBV13,NA,TRBD1,TGTGCCAGCAGCCAAAGCCTACAGGGGGCAGGAGAGACCCAGTACTTC,CASSQSLQGAGETQYF
TRBJ1-1,TRBV5-1,NA,NA,TGCGCCAGCAGCTTCGGCAGGGACACTGAAGCTTTCTTT,CASSFGRDTEAFF
TRBJ1-5,TRBV6-4,NA,NA,TGTGCCAGCAGGGAGTGGGTTCGGGGCAATCAGCCCCAGCATTTT,CASREWVRGNQPQHF
TRBJ1-4,TRBV19,NA,TRBD1,TGTGCCAGTATTTCCAGGGGGCGAGATGAAAAACTGTTTTTT,CASISRGRDEKLFF
TRBJ1-2,TRBV28,NA,NA,TGTGCCAGCAGTTTACCCTACTTCGGGGCGGGGGCTGACTATGGCTACACCTTC,CASSLPYFGAGADYGYTF
TRBJ1-2,TRBV5-3,NA,NA,TGTGCCAGAAGCTTGGGTTTTCTGACGAGGGACACCTTC,CARSLGFLTRDTF